Each of the 20 T cell receptor beta chains below was sequenced from the same sample in a study of regulatory T cells in long-lasting Graves disease. The time point here: newly diagnosed GD, antithyroid drugs for less than 3 months. From PBMCs, RNA was extracted and then used to make the TCR library. For TCR beta, libraries came from iRepertoire HTBI primers and Arm-PCR of CDR3 regions. TCRdb re-called the multiplex PCR reads through MiXCR, storing one row per CDR3 protein. The table includes 370,000 or so distinct CDR3 sequences, 15% to 20% detected once. This sample also appeared in a second study, on T cells in Graves' hyperthyroidism and ophthalmopathy.

The specimen was peripheral blood mononuclear cells (PBMCs), collected at new diagnosis, from a patient treated with antithyroid drugs. These receptors came from a woman aged 18-29 years with Graves disease.

This clonotype was counted between two and nine times. The DNA for the CDR3 is TGTGCCAGCAGTTTCTTAGGGCTCCCCGACAGCAGGGGGGGTGAAAAACTGTTTTTT. Amino acids: CASSFLGLPDSRGGEKLFF. The genes are TRBV28 and TRBJ1-4, with 7 bases fitting TRBD1. This CDR3 spans 19 amino acids. After removal of 3 bases from V and 7 bases from J, the junction contained 20 bases not matched to a gene. Germline V gene data show CDR1 as MDHEN and CDR2 as SYDVKM.

Ten or more counts support this clonotype. V is TRBV5-1 and J is TRBJ2-1; tentatively, D is TRBD2 (6 bases). The V and J ends lost 3 bases and 0 bases respectively, with 10 bases between them. The CDR3 covers 15 residues. CDR1 is SGHRS and CDR2 is YFSETQ in the germline V gene. This chain's CDR3 is CASSSVGSSYNEQFF. CDR3 DNA: TGCGCCAGCAGCTCGGTCGGGAGCTCCTACAATGAGCAGTTCTTC.

This clonotype occurred many times. This chain connects TRBV6-1 to TRBJ1-1, with TRBD1 identical over 10 bases. Germline V gives CDR1 MNHNS, CDR2 SASEGT. V shed 7 bases, J shed 2 bases, and the junction held 4 bases outside the gene matches. The CDR3 totals 14 residues. The CDR3 region is CASIPTGGNTEAFF. CDR3 DNA: TGTGCCAGCATCCCGACAGGGGGCAACACTGAAGCTTTCTTT.

This clonotype was counted ten times or more. The chain employs TRBV6-9 and TRBJ2-7; D is perhaps TRBD2 (7 bases). V gave up 3 bases and J gave up 2 bases, with 17 bases separating them. This CDR3 has 16 residues. CDR1 MNHGY and CDR2 SVAAGI come from the germline V gene. The chain's CDR3 is CASSYTSGGGTYEQYF. The CDR3, as DNA: TGTGCCAGCAGTTACACCTCGGGGGGCGGCACCTACGAGCAGTACTTC.

The genes are TRBV10-3 and TRBJ2-5, with TRBD2 matching 8 bases. The length of the CDR3 is 15 residues. After removal of 3 bases from V and 5 bases from J, the junction contained 8 bases not matched to a gene. Germline CDR1 is ENHRY and CDR2 is SYGVKD. The CDR3 sequence is CAISERAGVIETQYF. CDR3 coding DNA: TGTGCCATCAGTGAAAGAGCGGGGGTAATTGAGACCCAGTACTTC.

V and J are TRBV7-3 and TRBJ2-7; D tentatively fits TRBD1 or TRBD2 (5 bases each). V dropped 5 bases and J dropped 5 bases, with 16 bases sitting between them. CDR3 length: 14 amino acids. Per the germline V gene, CDR1 is SGHTA and CDR2 is FQGTGA. The CDR3 sequence is CASSTGTGDDEQYF. The CDR3 DNA follows: TGTGCCAGCAGCACCGGGACCGGGGACGACGAGCAGTACTTC.

This clonotype occurred a few times. This chain links TRBV2 with TRBJ2-5; tentatively, D is TRBD1 (5 bases). The CDR3 extends over 19 amino acids. The germline V gene encodes CDR1 SNHLY and CDR2 FYNNEI. Trimming took 1 base from V and 5 from J, leaving 26 bases between them. The CDR3 reads CASSEVNGQKGIYAETQYF. In DNA form, the CDR3 reads TGTGCCAGCAGTGAAGTGAACGGGCAGAAGGGGATTTATGCTGAGACCCAGTACTTC.

In this sample, this clonotype turned up many times. The chain joins TRBV6-1 to TRBJ2-7; D gene ambiguous. The CDR3 runs 16 residues. Germline V gene lookup returns CDR1 MNHNS and CDR2 SASEGT. The ends were cut back, 7 bases at V and 5 bases at J, with 24 bases in the middle. The DNA of the CDR3 is TGTGCCAGCACCCTCCCCAGGACCTACTCCTTCGACGAGCAGTACTTC. It encodes CASTLPRTYSFDEQYF.

This clonotype was seen only a few times. A much larger clone sits a single nucleotide away, making a read error possible. This sequence joins TRBV6-1 and TRBJ2-7; 9 nucleotides agree with TRBD1. Germline V gives CDR1 MNHNS, CDR2 SASEGT. The CDR3 loop spans 17 amino acids. The CDR3 sequence: CVSSEWTGASRGYEQYF. In DNA, the CDR3 is TGTGTCAGCAGTGAATGGACAGGGGCATCAAGAGGCTACGAGCAGTACTTC.

The rearrangement links TRBV6-4 to TRBJ2-2; 9 bases map to TRBD1. Germline CDR1 reads MRHNA; CDR2 reads SNTAGT. The CDR3 has 14 amino acids. The junction had 4 bases not matched to a gene; V was cut back by 6 bases and J by 5 bases. This chain's CDR3 is CASRDRGKTGELFF. The CDR3 DNA reads TGTGCCAGCAGGGACAGGGGAAAAACCGGGGAGCTGTTTTTT.

This clonotype was counted ten times or more. This chain joins TRBV6-1 and TRBJ2-7; D is unresolved. V shed 6 bases and J shed 6 bases, with 21 bases lying between them. This CDR3 region has 15 residues. The germline V gene encodes CDR1 MNHNS and CDR2 SASEGT. The CDR3 DNA reads as TGTGCCAGCAGATCCAACGGGCTAGGGTTGGGCGAGCAGTACTTC. It specifies CASRSNGLGLGEQYF.

This clonotype has only a few counts. This chain connects TRBV5-5 to TRBJ1-5; D ambiguous. Germline loops: CDR1 SGHKS, CDR2 YYEKEE (reference sequence). The V end was cut by 1 base, the J end by 5 bases, with 10 bases between. The CDR3 spans 14 residues. CDR3 bases: TGTGCCAGCAGCTTGCCTCGCGGGGATCAGCCCCAGCATTTT. It translates to CASSLPRGDQPQHF.

This clonotype was detected many times. The rearrangement uses TRBV10-3 and TRBJ1-6; the match to TRBD1 covers 7 bases. Trimming cost V 4 bases and J 8 bases; bases outside gene matches: 5. This CDR3 has 14 residues. The germline CDR1 and CDR2 sequences are ENHRY and SYGVKD. In nucleotides, the CDR3 is TGTGCCATCAGTGGGGACAGTAGCGATTCACCCCTCCACTTT. Translated: CAISGDSSDSPLHF.

The J gene is TRBJ1-3, the V gene TRBV12-3 or TRBV12-4; the D gene is possibly TRBD1 (6 bases). Trimming stripped 2 bases from V and 15 bases from J, with 11 bases between. The CDR3 length is 11 residues. CDR3 sequence reads: CASSLNRDTYF. The CDR3 region has the DNA TGTGCCAGCAGTTTAAACCGGGACACATATTTT.

This clonotype occurred many times. The chain employs TRBV27 and TRBJ2-7; D is perhaps TRBD1 (6 bases). CDR3 length: 16 amino acids. Germline V gene lookup returns CDR1 MNHEY and CDR2 SMNVEV (reference sequence). Trimming removed 7 bases at V and 0 bases at J, with 19 bases between. The CDR3 sequence is CASIPSGHLYSYEQYF. As DNA, the CDR3 is TGTGCCAGCATTCCATCGGGACATCTTTACTCCTACGAGCAGTACTTC.

This clonotype was seen a few times. J is TRBJ2-7 and V is TRBV7-9; TRBD1 matches at 9 bases. The V gene end was trimmed by 4 bases and the J gene end by 0 bases; junction bases not matched to a gene: 7. Germline CDR1 SEHNR, CDR2 FQNEAQ (reference sequence). The CDR3 runs to 16 residues. Here the CDR3 reads CASSYTRDRDSYEQYF. DNA for the CDR3: TGTGCCAGCAGCTATACCCGGGACAGGGACTCCTACGAGCAGTACTTC.

This clonotype appeared many times. The gene calls are TRBV13 and TRBJ2-3, with unresolved D. CDR1 and CDR2 (germline): PRHDT, FYEKMQ (reference sequence). The CDR3 is made up of 11 amino acids. The germline V and J ends were trimmed by 5 bases and 7 bases, with 7 bases remaining between them. CDR3 bases: TGTGCCAGCAGCGTGGGTAATACGCAGTATTTT. Residues: CASSVGNTQYF.

The V gene is TRBV5-4, the J gene TRBJ1-1; unclear D gene. The CDR3 consists of 14 residues. Germline CDR1 is SGHNT and CDR2 is YYREEE (reference sequence). V was cut by 1 base and J by 5 bases, with 12 bases left in between. The CDR3 coding sequence is TGTGCCAGCAGCTTGACGGTGAGAACAACTGAAGCTTTCTTT. This encodes CASSLTVRTTEAFF.

This clonotype was recorded many times. The chain carries TRBV18 and TRBJ2-5, with D perhaps matching TRBD1 (5 bases). Per the germline V gene, CDR1 is KGHSH and CDR2 is LQKENI. This CDR3 comprises 13 residues. V lost 2 bases and J lost 3, with 7 bases in between. In DNA, the CDR3 is TGTGCCAGCTCACCAGGGGCAGAAGAGACCCAGTACTTC. Residues: CASSPGAEETQYF.

This clonotype was detected many times. The genes are TRBV14 and TRBJ2-7; TRBD2 matches at 7 bases. The CDR3 length is 14 residues. Germline V CDR1 and CDR2: SGHDN, FVKESK. Germline trimming cut 6 bases from V and 6 bases from J; bases unmatched to any gene: 11. CDR3 in amino acids: CASSDSGRASEQYF. The CDR3 DNA reads TGTGCCAGCAGTGACTCAGGGAGGGCCTCCGAGCAGTACTTC.